The 13 T cell receptor beta chains given below trace back to one sample, sequenced in a study of vaccination and CD4 T cells after COVID-19. Treatment denoted: roughly ten-day PBMC culture with coronavirus spike peptide pools or control peptides (ViraFEST assay). CD4+ T cells that had been cultured provided DNA sequenced with the Oncomine TCR Beta short-read assay. TCRdb redid the calling of the PCR reads with MiXCR, one entry per CDR3 protein. The data contain roughly 15,000 distinct CDR3 sequences, roughly half of them seen just once; the ten biggest clones take up 15% to 20%. Antigens for these TCRs are unknown. The sequencing sample was made of CD4+ T cells from blood, cultured in vitro. These TCRs come from a human donor who had recovered from COVID-19.

This clonotype was observed a few times. The rearrangement joins TRBV6-5 to TRBJ1-5; unclear D gene. Trimming stripped 2 bases from V and 4 bases from J, with 9 bases between. CDR3 length: 14 amino acids. Germline V gene sequence: CDR1 MNHEY, CDR2 SVGAGI. The CDR3 nucleotides are TGTGCCAGCAGTTACCCCGGTCAGAATCAGCCCCAGCATTTT. Translating gives CASSYPGQNQPQHF.

The gene calls are TRBV20-1 and TRBJ1-2; D call uncertain. CDR1 and CDR2 (germline): DFQATT, SNEGSKA (reference sequence). The CDR3 has 11 amino acids. Trimming removed 5 bases from V and 3 bases from J, with 7 bases in between. CDR3 nucleotides: TGCAGTGCTGGCGGGGACTATGGCTACACCTTC. It encodes CSAGGDYGYTF.

The chain couples TRBV21-1 to TRBJ2-5. TRBV21-1 has pseudogene status. This CDR3 is built from 11 residues. In nucleotides, the CDR3 is TGTGCCAGCAGCAAACCGGAGACCCAGTACTTC. This gives the protein CASSKPETQYF.

This clonotype was picked up a small number of times. This chain uses TRBV10-3 with TRBJ1-6; 7 bases line up with TRBD1. With 4 bases clipped from V and 4 bases from J, the junction kept 1 base outside the gene matches. The CDR3 runs 14 residues. The germline CDR1 and CDR2 sequences are ENHRY and SYGVKD. The DNA for the CDR3 is TGTGCCATCAGTGGACAGGGATATAATTCACCCCTCCACTTT. Protein product: CAISGQGYNSPLHF.

This chain connects TRBV9 to TRBJ1-2, with a possible D match to TRBD1 (6 bases). The CDR3 has 13 amino acids. The V end was cut by 0 bases, the J end by 5 bases, with 8 bases between. Germline-derived CDR1 and CDR2 are SGDLS and YYNGEE. The CDR3 sequence: CASSVGTAYGYTF. CDR3 nucleotides: TGTGCCAGCAGCGTAGGGACAGCTTATGGCTACACCTTC.

The chain couples TRBV6-2 or TRBV6-3 to TRBJ2-1; possible D gene TRBD1, 5 bases. Germline V gene sequence: CDR1 MNHEY, CDR2 SVGEGT. The CDR3 consists of 13 residues. V was trimmed by 5 bases and J by 3 bases, leaving 8 bases between them. The CDR3 spells CASSRDSYNEQFF. In nucleotides, the CDR3 is TGTGCCAGCAGTCGAGACAGCTACAATGAGCAGTTCTTC.

In this sample, this clonotype is medium-sized. The chain joins TRBV2 to TRBJ1-6, with D maybe TRBD1 (5 bases). The germline V gene encodes CDR1 SNHLY and CDR2 FYNNEI. The CDR3 runs 14 residues. Trimming removed 6 bases from V and 12 bases from J, with 18 bases in between. The CDR3 DNA sequence: TGTGCCAGCAGAGATACAGGAGGACTGCAACCCCTCCACTTT. Translating gives CASRDTGGLQPLHF.

The V and J genes are TRBV30 and TRBJ1-2; D perhaps matches TRBD1 (6 bases). Germline CDR1 is GTSNPN and CDR2 is SVGIG (reference sequence). V was pared by 4 bases and J by 8 bases, with 17 bases between. The CDR3 runs 13 residues. CDR3 coding DNA: TGTGCCTGGACAGGACAGAGTCCCTCGGGCTACACCTTC. This gives the protein CAWTGQSPSGYTF.

This rearrangement joins TRBV15 to TRBJ2-1; D unresolved. CDR3 length: 13 residues. Germline V gives CDR1 LNHNV, CDR2 YYDKDF (reference sequence). Trimming took 0 bases from V and 9 from J, leaving 9 bases between them. In nucleotides, the CDR3 is TGTGCCACCAGCAGAGATCTACGTACTGAGCAGTTCTTC. The encoded protein is CATSRDLRTEQFF.

The rearrangement uses TRBV20-1 and TRBJ1-4, with D maybe TRBD1 (6 bases). The CDR3 spans 12 residues. The germline CDR1 and CDR2 sequences are DFQATT and SNEGSKA (reference sequence). V dropped 6 bases and J dropped 8 bases, with 13 bases sitting between them. CDR3 sequence: CSAQGRGEKLFF. The CDR3 DNA reads TGCAGTGCCCAGGGGAGGGGGGAAAAACTGTTTTTT.

This clonotype has more than one count but fewer than ten. This sequence joins TRBV20-1 and TRBJ1-1; D ambiguous. Trimming took off 3 bases at V and 0 bases at J, with 8 bases between the two ends. Germline values: CDR1 DFQATT, CDR2 SNEGSKA (reference sequence). The CDR3 is made up of 13 amino acids. In DNA, the CDR3 is TGCAGTGCTAGTTGGGATCTGAACACTGAAGCTTTCTTT. Translation gives CSASWDLNTEAFF.

The chain has TRBV20-1 and TRBJ1-5, with 9 bases that match TRBD1. The CDR3 is 14 residues long. Germline lookup yields CDR1 DFQATT and CDR2 SNEGSKA (reference sequence). V was pared by 3 bases and J by 5 bases, with 5 bases of the junction left unmatched. CDR3 amino acids: CSARGDRDHQPQHF. CDR3 nucleotides: TGCAGTGCTAGGGGGGACAGGGACCATCAGCCCCAGCATTTT.

The chain carries TRBV7-9 and TRBJ1-2; D remains unclear. The CDR3 is 12 residues long. The germline gives CDR1 SEHNR, CDR2 FQNEAQ (reference sequence). V lost 10 bases and J lost 3, with 12 bases in between. The CDR3 DNA reads TGTGCCATCGGAGACACTTACTATGGCTACACCTTC. Translation: CAIGDTYYGYTF. The full variable domain, with the rest looked up from reference TRBV7-9 and TRBJ1-2, is DTGVSQNPRHKITKRGQNVTFRCDPISEHNRLYWYRQTLGQGPEFLTYFQNEAQLEKSRLLSDRFSAERPKGSFSTLEIQRTEQGDSAMYLCAIGDTYYGYTFGSGTRLTVV.